This T cell receptor (beta chain) was sequenced for a study of blood T cell repertoires in COVID-19. Study details: The United States, Italy and Spain supplied acute and convalescent COVID-19 samples.

Repertoires were generated with immunoSEQ multiplex PCR, while TCRdb's copy carries only in-frame clones and drops some. Of fewer than 350,000 clones detected, roughly 86% appear once; the ten largest clones hold just under 1%. The germline V and J ends were trimmed by 6 bases and 3 bases, with 8 bases remaining between them. This CDR3 has 13 residues. CDR1 ENHRY and CDR2 SYGVKD come from the germline V gene. Participant ages covered 18 to 89 years across 25 or so US areas. Clinical history reported by participants formed the basis on which cohorts were assigned. Cohort 3 donors counted as recovered after two negative PCRs, clearance, or resolved symptoms.

The chain couples TRBV10-3 to TRBJ2-2; no definite D call. The origin of this receptor is a woman in her thirties who had recovered from COVID-19. What was sequenced was PBMCs or T cells enriched from blood (not recorded which). The CDR3 sequence: CAISKFDTGELFF. The CDR3, as DNA: TGTGCCATCAGCAAATTTGACACCGGGGAGCTGTTTTTT.